This T cell receptor beta chain derives from a study of shared clonotypes between healthy human individuals. On the study more broadly: Per donor, CD8 memory used one plate, CD8 naive used two, CD4 memory used three and CD4 naive used three.

The assay was immunoSEQ multiplex PCR, and TCRdb's table has in-frame clones only and misses some. The sample shows approximately 400,000 clones, about 96% of them seen only once. Trimming removed 4 bases from V and 3 bases from J, with 18 bases in between. Germline loops: CDR1 GTSNPN, CDR2 SVGIG (reference sequence). The length of the CDR3 is 16 residues. The specimen sequenced was memory CD8+ T cells sorted from blood. Subset described: CD45RO+ cells pooled with CCR7-negative TemRA cells. This TCR was recovered from a man aged 25 to 40 in good health. V gene TRBV30 combines with J gene TRBJ2-2; perhaps TRBD2 as D (7 bases). CDR3: CAWTEGGRGYTGELFF. CDR3 sequence (DNA): TGTGCCTGGACCGAAGGGGGGAGGGGTTACACCGGGGAGCTGTTTTTT.